These 7 T cell receptor beta chains came from one sample sequenced in a study of T cells after yellow fever vaccination. TCRdb re-analysed the 5' RACE reads in MiXCR, keeping a single row per CDR3 protein. Of roughly 330,000 distinct CDR3 sequences listed, approximately 3.9% are singletons. The sample was PBMCs, taken 5 days after the yellow fever booster vaccination. The receptors derive from a young man who received the YFV17D yellow fever vaccine.

This clonotype was counted a few times. The genes are TRBV5-1 and TRBJ2-5; D uncertain. Trimming shortened V by 0 bases and J by 4 bases, and 10 bases separated the two germline ends. Germline CDR1 is SGHRS and CDR2 is YFSETQ. The CDR3 is 14 amino acids. The CDR3 DNA is TGCGCCAGCAGCTTGGGGACCAACATAGAGACCCAGTACTTC. Amino acid sequence: CASSLGTNIETQYF.

This clonotype was recorded a few times. The J gene is TRBJ2-3, the V gene TRBV2; D is uncertain. This CDR3 spans 11 amino acids. CDR1 and CDR2 (germline): SNHLY, FYNNEI. The V end was cut by 7 bases, the J end by 4 bases, with 6 bases between. CDR3 protein: CASIQSDTQYF. CDR3 sequence (DNA): TGTGCCAGCATCCAATCAGATACGCAGTATTTT.

This clonotype was seen repeatedly, ten times or more. The chain joins TRBV6-5 to TRBJ1-1; D might be TRBD1 (6 bases). The germline V and J ends were trimmed by 1 base and 1 base, with 10 bases remaining between them. Germline assignment: CDR1 MNHEY and CDR2 SVGAGI. This CDR3 has 15 amino acids. CDR3 protein: CASSYFVGQNTEAFF. Written as DNA, the CDR3 is TGTGCCAGCAGTTACTTTGTGGGACAGAACACTGAAGCTTTCTTT.

The chain uses TRBV6-5 and TRBJ2-7; possibly TRBD1 for D (6 bases). Germline V lookup: CDR1 MNHEY, CDR2 SVGAGI. The CDR3 extends over 13 amino acids. Trimming removed 8 bases at V and 5 bases at J, with 16 bases between. This CDR3 reads CASGGQGWDEQYF. The CDR3 region has the DNA TGTGCCAGCGGAGGTCAGGGGTGGGACGAGCAGTACTTC.

The chain uses TRBV12-3 or TRBV12-4 and TRBJ2-1; D is possibly TRBD2 (7 bases). Trimming cost V 6 bases and J 9 bases, with 18 bases left between them. The CDR3 runs to 14 residues. The CDR3: CASSDGGPASEQFF. The CDR3 DNA sequence: TGTGCCAGCAGCGACGGGGGGCCAGCCAGTGAGCAGTTCTTC.

This clonotype was observed a few times. The gene calls are TRBV7-2 and TRBJ2-3, with TRBD1 matching 7 bases. Germline assignment: CDR1 SGHTA and CDR2 FQGNSA. J was trimmed by 3 bases and V by 1 base; bases with no gene match: 7. The CDR3 has 16 residues. The CDR3 loop is CASSLGFGTDTDTQYF. In nucleotides, the CDR3 is TGTGCCAGCAGCTTAGGGTTCGGGACAGATACAGATACGCAGTATTTT.

This clonotype was detected a few times. The rearrangement uses TRBV6-5 and TRBJ2-1, with D tentatively TRBD2 (6 bases). CDR1 is MNHEY, CDR2 SVGAGI, per germline. The CDR3 has 15 amino acids. Trimming stripped 6 bases from V and 0 bases from J, with 12 bases between. This CDR3 is CASRVEGGSYNEQFF. In DNA, the CDR3 is TGTGCCAGCAGGGTTGAGGGAGGCTCCTACAATGAGCAGTTCTTC.